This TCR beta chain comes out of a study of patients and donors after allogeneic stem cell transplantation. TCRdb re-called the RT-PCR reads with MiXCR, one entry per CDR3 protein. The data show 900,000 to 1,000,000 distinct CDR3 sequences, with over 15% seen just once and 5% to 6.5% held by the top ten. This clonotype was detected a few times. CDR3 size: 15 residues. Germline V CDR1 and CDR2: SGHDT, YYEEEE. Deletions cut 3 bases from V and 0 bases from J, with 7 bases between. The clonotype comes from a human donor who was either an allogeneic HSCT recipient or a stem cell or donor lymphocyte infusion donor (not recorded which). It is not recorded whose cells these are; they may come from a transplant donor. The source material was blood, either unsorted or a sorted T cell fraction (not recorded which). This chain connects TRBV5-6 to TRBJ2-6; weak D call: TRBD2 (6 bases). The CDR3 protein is CASSWGVSGANVLTF. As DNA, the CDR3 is TGTGCCAGCAGCTGGGGGGTCTCTGGGGCCAACGTCCTGACTTTC.